These 9 T cell receptor beta chains came from one sample sequenced in a study of blood T cell repertoires in COVID-19. Data came from immunoSEQ multiplex PCR; TCRdb stores just in-frame clones and leaves some out. The sample holds some 320,000 clones, more than 90% seen once. Material for sequencing was PBMCs or T cells enriched from blood (not recorded which). The receptors come from a man aged 55-75 years who had recovered from COVID-19.

The genes are TRBV19 and TRBJ1-2, with D possibly TRBD1 on 5 matching bases. Germline CDR1 reads LNHDA; CDR2 reads SQIVND (reference sequence). The CDR3 has 14 amino acids. The V gene lost 1 base and the J gene lost 4 bases, with 10 bases spanning the gap. The CDR3 loop reads CASSIVETVYGYTF. The DNA for the CDR3 is TGTGCCAGTAGTATAGTGGAGACAGTCTATGGCTACACCTTC.

The CDR3 bases are TGTGCCAGTAGTACCGGACTAGCGCAAGAGACCCAGTACTTC. Residues: CASSTGLAQETQYF. V gene TRBV19 combines with J gene TRBJ2-5; 9 bases align to TRBD2. From germline, CDR1 is LNHDA and CDR2 SQIVND (reference sequence). Losses at the gene ends were 4 bases for V and 2 bases for J; bases not matched to a gene: 2. The CDR3 spans 14 residues.

This clone was seen a single time. The rearrangement joins TRBV5-4 to TRBJ2-7; 11 bases match TRBD1. The CDR3 has 15 residues. Germline assignment: CDR1 SGHNT and CDR2 YYREEE (reference sequence). The V segment lost 0 bases and the J segment 3 bases; nucleotides outside the gene matches: 2. The DNA for the CDR3 is TGTGCCAGCAGCTTGGTTGGGACAGGGGGCTACGAGCAGTACTTC. As protein: CASSLVGTGGYEQYF. The full variable domain, with the rest looked up from reference TRBV5-4 and TRBJ2-7, is ETGVTQSPTHLIKTRGQQVTLRCSSQSGHNTVSWYQQALGQGPQFIFQYYREEENGRGNFPPRFSGLQFPNYSSELNVNALELDDSALYLCASSLVGTGGYEQYFGPGTRLTVT.

The chain links TRBV6-5 to TRBJ1-2; D is ambiguous. V was shortened by 4 bases and J by 3 bases, with 12 bases between the two germline ends. CDR3 length: 14 residues. Per the germline V gene, CDR1 is MNHEY and CDR2 is SVGAGI. The CDR3 loop reads CASSSVSTYYGYTF. The DNA for the CDR3 is TGTGCCAGCAGTTCAGTTTCAACGTACTATGGCTACACCTTC.

The chain couples TRBV3-1 (or the pseudogene TRBV3-2) to TRBJ2-7; D possibly corresponds to TRBD1 (5 bases). The CDR3 has 14 amino acids. Germline CDR1 and CDR2: LGHDT and YNNKEL (reference sequence). Deletions cut 0 bases from V and 6 bases from J, with 12 bases between. The CDR3 sequence is CASSQESTGIEQYF. CDR3 DNA: TGTGCCAGCAGCCAAGAATCCACAGGAATCGAGCAGTACTTC.

The table lists this clone with a few counts. The rearrangement joins TRBV19 to TRBJ1-4; 11 nucleotides align to TRBD1. The CDR3 covers 14 residues. CDR1 and CDR2 from the germline V gene are LNHDA and SQIVND (reference sequence). V lost 4 bases to trimming and J lost 7 bases; unmatched junction nucleotides: 2. CDR3 residues: CASSTDRGREKLFF. The DNA for the CDR3 is TGTGCCAGTAGTACGGACAGGGGGCGTGAAAAACTGTTTTTT.

This clone was counted a single time. The chain links TRBV11-2 to TRBJ2-1; tentatively, D is TRBD2 (6 bases). CDR3 length: 16 residues. V was shortened by 5 bases and J by 0 bases, with 14 bases between the two germline ends. In germline, CDR1 is SGHAT, CDR2 FQNNGV. The CDR3 nucleotides are TGTGCCAGCAGCATTACCGGGAGCCCCTCCTACAATGAGCAGTTCTTC. It yields the protein CASSITGSPSYNEQFF.

A single count supports this clone. The V call is TRBV4-1, the J call TRBJ2-5; the match to TRBD1 covers 9 bases. This CDR3 is 16 amino acids long. Trimming removed 3 bases from V and 4 bases from J; junction bases left unmatched: 9. Germline CDR1 is MGHRA and CDR2 is YSYEKL. CDR3 loop: CASSHRQGEIPETQYF. The CDR3 DNA follows: TGCGCCAGCAGCCACAGACAGGGGGAAATCCCAGAGACCCAGTACTTC.

The chain links TRBV27 to TRBJ2-7; the match to TRBD1 covers 7 bases. Germline CDR1 and CDR2: MNHEY and SMNVEV (reference sequence). This CDR3 is built from 14 residues. Trimming took 3 bases from V and 2 from J; bases not matched to a gene: 4. The DNA for the CDR3 is TGTGCCAGCAGTTTTCGACAGGGCCCCTACGAGCAGTACTTC. Translation: CASSFRQGPYEQYF.